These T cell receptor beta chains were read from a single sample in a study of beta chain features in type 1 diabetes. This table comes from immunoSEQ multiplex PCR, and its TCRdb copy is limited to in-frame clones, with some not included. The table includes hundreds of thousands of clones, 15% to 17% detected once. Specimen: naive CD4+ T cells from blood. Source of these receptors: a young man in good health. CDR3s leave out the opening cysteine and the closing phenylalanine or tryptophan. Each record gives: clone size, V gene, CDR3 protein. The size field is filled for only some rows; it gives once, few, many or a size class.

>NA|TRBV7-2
ASSFGPDTQY
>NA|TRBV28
ASPYMNTEAF
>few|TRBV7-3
ASSFTGGNYGYT
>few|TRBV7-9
ASSLGGYGTQY
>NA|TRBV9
ASSVDGQGHYEQY
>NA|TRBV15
ATSRGTGGSGNTIY
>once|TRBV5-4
ASSTRGRLAVNTGELF
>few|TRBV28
ASSSSGGAFHEQY
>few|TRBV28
ASSSPSGDTTYEQY
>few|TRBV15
ATSRDLVGQQETQY
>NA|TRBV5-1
ASSSGYGYT
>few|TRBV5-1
ASSLEGSYEQY
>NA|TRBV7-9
ASSFSRNTEAF
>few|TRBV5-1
ASSLDRGDLPQY
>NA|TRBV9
ASSVSAPTTEAF
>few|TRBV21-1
ATILRGYT
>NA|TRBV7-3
ASSSPGTDTQY
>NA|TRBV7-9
ASSLVALVGLAGYT
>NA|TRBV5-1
ASRIAGVGYEQF
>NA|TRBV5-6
ASIPGQGAYEQY
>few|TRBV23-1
ASAQQGYQETQY
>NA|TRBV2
ASRVQGPDTQY
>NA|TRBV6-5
ASSFWGANSPLH
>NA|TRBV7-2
ASSLVPGQNYGYT
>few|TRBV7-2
ASSLGGTEEQY
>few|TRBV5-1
ASSSAGTGHNEQF
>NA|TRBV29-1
SVRTGRDTEAF